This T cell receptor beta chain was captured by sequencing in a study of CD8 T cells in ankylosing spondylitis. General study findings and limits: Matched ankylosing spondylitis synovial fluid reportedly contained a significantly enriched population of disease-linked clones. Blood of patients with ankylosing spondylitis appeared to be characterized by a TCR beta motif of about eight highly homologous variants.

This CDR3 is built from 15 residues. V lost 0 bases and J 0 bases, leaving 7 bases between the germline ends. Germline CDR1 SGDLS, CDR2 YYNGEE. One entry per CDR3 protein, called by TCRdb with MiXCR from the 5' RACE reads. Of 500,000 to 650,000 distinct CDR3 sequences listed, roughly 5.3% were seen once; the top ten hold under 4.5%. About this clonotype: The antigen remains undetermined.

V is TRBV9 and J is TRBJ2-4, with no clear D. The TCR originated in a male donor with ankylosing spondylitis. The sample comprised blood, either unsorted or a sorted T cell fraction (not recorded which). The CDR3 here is CASSVDPIAKNIQYF. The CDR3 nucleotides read TGTGCCAGCAGCGTAGACCCCATAGCCAAAAACATTCAGTACTTC.